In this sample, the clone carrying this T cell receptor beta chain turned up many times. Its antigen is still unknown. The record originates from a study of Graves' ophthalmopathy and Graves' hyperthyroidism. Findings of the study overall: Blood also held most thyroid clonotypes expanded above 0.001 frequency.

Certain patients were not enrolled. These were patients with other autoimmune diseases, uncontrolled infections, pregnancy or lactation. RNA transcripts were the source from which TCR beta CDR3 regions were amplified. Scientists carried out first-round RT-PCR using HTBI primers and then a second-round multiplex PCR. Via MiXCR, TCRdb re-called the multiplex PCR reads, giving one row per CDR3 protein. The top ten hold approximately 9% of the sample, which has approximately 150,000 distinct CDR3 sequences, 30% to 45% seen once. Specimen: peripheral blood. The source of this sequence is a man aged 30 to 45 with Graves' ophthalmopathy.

The CDR3 DNA follows: TGTGCCAGCAGGCAAGACAGGGGGCCTTACACTGAAGCTTTCTTT. Translated, it gives CASRQDRGPYTEAFF. This sequence joins TRBV6-2 or TRBV6-3 and TRBJ1-1; 10 nucleotides align to TRBD1. There are 15 residues in the CDR3. With 6 bases clipped from V and 3 bases from J, the junction kept 7 bases outside the gene matches. Per germline, CDR1 MNHEY and CDR2 SVGEGT.